The clone carrying this T cell receptor beta chain was seen more than once but under ten times. No antigen is known for it. At one end the junction does not follow the germline gene, possibly because of a read error. The sample originates from a study of T cells in Graves' hyperthyroidism and ophthalmopathy. On the study more broadly: The blood sample was taken at first diagnosis, before treatment began.

This CDR3 is built from 18 residues. Per germline, CDR1 SEHNR and CDR2 FQNEAQ (reference sequence). Researchers took RNA transcripts and amplified the TCR beta CDR3 regions from them. Carried out on the TCR CDR3, a first-round RT-PCR used the HTBI primer set. TCRdb ran MiXCR on the multiplex PCR reads and lists one entry per CDR3 protein. The sample holds 550,000 to 850,000 distinct CDR3 sequences; roughly a sixth are singletons and the top ten take over 15%. Exclusions: uncontrolled infection, other autoimmune disease, pregnancy, lactation. Study conclusions and caveats: Ophthalmopathy, which appeared later, was predicted by the model a median 6.5 months before onset.

This chain uses TRBV7-9 with TRBJ2-4; tentative D call: TRBD2 (6 bases). The source of this sequence is a woman aged 45-65 years with Graves' hyperthyroidism that later progressed to Graves' ophthalmopathy. Sequenced: blood. The DNA of the CDR3 is TGTGCCAGCAGCTTAGAAGGCAGCACACTACTAGCCAAAAACATTCACTACTTC. Amino acids: CASSLEGSTLLAKNIHYF.